The text below deals with one TCR beta chain. The data were taken from a study of blood T cell repertoires in COVID-19. The overall study: The United States, Italy and Spain were the sources of the acute and convalescent COVID-19 samples. Sources were T cells, B-cell-depleted T cells, or PBMCs; the material itself was cDNA or gDNA.

As handled by the study authors: The assay estimated nucleated cells by amplifying reference gene primers. Only in-frame clones appear in the TCRdb table, and some are missing; sequencing was by immunoSEQ multiplex PCR. V, J and clone size reflect that table, while D and trimming were determined from the DNA. The sample includes 86,000 or so clones, roughly three quarters of them seen just once. Sequencing was performed on peripheral blood. This receptor was taken from a man aged 65 to 79 with acute or convalescent COVID-19.

The CDR3 spells CASPSGGRYGYTF. The CDR3 DNA reads as TGTGCCAGCCCCTCCGGGGGTCGGTATGGCTACACCTTC. The chain links TRBV7-2 to TRBJ1-2, with a weak D call TRBD1 (5 bases). The CDR3 has 13 residues. V was clipped by 8 bases and J by 5 bases, with 15 bases between them. Germline CDR1 reads SGHTA; CDR2 reads FQGNSA. The entire variable domain, with the rest obtained from reference TRBV7-2 and TRBJ1-2, is as follows: GAGVSQSPSNKVTEKGKDVELRCDPISGHTALYWYRQSLGQGLEFLIYFQGNSAPDKSGLPSDRFSAERTGGSVSTLTIQRTQQEDSAVYLCASPSGGRYGYTFGSGTRLTVV.